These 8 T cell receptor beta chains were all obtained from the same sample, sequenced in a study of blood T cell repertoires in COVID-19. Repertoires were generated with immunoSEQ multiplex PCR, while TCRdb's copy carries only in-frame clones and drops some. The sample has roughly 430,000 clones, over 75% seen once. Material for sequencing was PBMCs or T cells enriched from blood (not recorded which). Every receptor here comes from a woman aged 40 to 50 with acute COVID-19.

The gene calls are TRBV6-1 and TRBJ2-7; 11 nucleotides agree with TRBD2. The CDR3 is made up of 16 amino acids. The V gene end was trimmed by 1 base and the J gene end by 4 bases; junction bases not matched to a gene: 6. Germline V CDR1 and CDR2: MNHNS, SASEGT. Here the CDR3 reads CASSEVPTSGGYEQYF. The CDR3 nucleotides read TGTGCCAGCAGTGAAGTGCCAACTAGCGGGGGTTACGAGCAGTACTTC.

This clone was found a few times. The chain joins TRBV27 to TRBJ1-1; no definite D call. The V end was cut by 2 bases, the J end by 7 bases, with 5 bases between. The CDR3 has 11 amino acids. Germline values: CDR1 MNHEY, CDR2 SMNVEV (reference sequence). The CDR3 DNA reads TGTGCCAGCAGTTTAGGAGTTGAAGCTTTCTTT. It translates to CASSLGVEAFF.

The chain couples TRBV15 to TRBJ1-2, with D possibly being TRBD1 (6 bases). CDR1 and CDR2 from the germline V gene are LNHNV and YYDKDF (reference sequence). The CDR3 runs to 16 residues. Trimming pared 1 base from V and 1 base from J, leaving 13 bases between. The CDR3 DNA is TGTGCCACCAGCAGAGGATCCGGGACAATTAACTATGGCTACACCTTC. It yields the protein CATSRGSGTINYGYTF.

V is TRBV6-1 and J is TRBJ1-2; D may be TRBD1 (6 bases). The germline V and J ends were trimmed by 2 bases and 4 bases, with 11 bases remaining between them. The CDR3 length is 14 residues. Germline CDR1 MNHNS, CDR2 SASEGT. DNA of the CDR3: TGTGCCAGCAGTGAATATTTGGACAGCTATGGCTACACCTTC. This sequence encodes CASSEYLDSYGYTF.

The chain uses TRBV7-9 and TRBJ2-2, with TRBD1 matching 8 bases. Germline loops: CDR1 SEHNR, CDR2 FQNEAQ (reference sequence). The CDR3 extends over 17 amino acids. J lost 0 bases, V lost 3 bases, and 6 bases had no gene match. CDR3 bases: TGTGCCAGCAGCTTCCGTCCGGGACAGGCGAACACCGGGGAGCTGTTTTTT. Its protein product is CASSFRPGQANTGELFF.

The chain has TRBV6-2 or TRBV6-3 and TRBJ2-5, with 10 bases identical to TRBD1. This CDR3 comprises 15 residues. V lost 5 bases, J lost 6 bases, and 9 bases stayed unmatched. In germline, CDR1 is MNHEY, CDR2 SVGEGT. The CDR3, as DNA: TGTGCCAGCAGTGGCCAGGGACAGGGGCGACAGACCCAGTACTTC. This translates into CASSGQGQGRQTQYF.

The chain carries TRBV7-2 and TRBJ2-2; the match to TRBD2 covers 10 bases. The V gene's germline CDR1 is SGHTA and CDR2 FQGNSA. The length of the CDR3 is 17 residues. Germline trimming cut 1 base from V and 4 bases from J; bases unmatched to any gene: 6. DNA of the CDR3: TGTGCCAGCAGCTTAGAAAGTCTAGCGGGGGCCACCGGGGAGCTGTTTTTT. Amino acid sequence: CASSLESLAGATGELFF.

This CDR3 reads CAVKERTNEKLFF. The CDR3, as DNA: TGTGCCGTCAAGGAGAGGACTAATGAAAAACTGTTTTTT. This rearrangement joins TRBV9 to TRBJ1-4; the D is unclear. V dropped 10 bases and J dropped 2 bases, with 12 bases sitting between them. This CDR3 contains 13 residues. Germline lookup yields CDR1 SGDLS and CDR2 YYNGEE.